A single T cell receptor (beta chain) is shown here with its context. Its specificity is unknown. This sample was included in a study of blood T cells in healthy people across ages. Study-level findings and limits: Diversity estimated from one million T cells was considered an underestimate. It was the long-lived donors that had more naive CD4+ cells and higher diversity than aged donors.

A sample-barcoded 5' primer and a J-beta primer mix were used in a second PCR of about 7 to 12 cycles. Carrying 12 random nucleotides, a template-switch adaptor labeled each individual cDNA molecule. Via MiXCR, TCRdb re-called the 5' RACE reads, giving one row per CDR3 protein. In the table there are 800,000 to 900,000 distinct CDR3 sequences, under 80% of which are singletons. The CDR3 extends over 16 amino acids. The V gene lost 2 bases and the J gene lost 0 bases, with 11 bases spanning the gap. Germline V gene data show CDR1 as MNHNS and CDR2 as SASEGT. Every donor provided roughly 10 milliliters of peripheral blood.

V and J are TRBV6-1 and TRBJ1-5; D unresolved. The sample comprised blood. The sequence derives from a young man in good health. The CDR3 protein is CASSELTINSNQPQHF. The CDR3 nucleotides read TGTGCCAGCAGTGAACTCACCATCAATAGCAATCAGCCCCAGCATTTT.